Below, one T cell receptor (beta chain) is given with its context. These data originate in a study of PD-1 blockade in classical Hodgkin lymphoma. Time point indicated: cycle 4 day 1 (C4D1), after less than 7 weeks of nivolumab. Each patient experienced a relapse that followed autologous stem cell transplantation, and brentuximab vedotin exposure varied. V shed 0 bases and J shed 1 base, with 12 bases lying between them. There are 16 residues in the CDR3. Germline V gene data show CDR1 as LGHNA and CDR2 as YNFKEQ. TCRdb's copy holds only in-frame clones and misses some; the assay was immunoSEQ multiplex PCR. Of about 110,000 clones listed, 89% are singletons.

This material consisted of peripheral blood mononuclear cells (PBMCs), taken before the fourth cycle of nivolumab. The TCR was taken from a human donor with classical Hodgkin lymphoma. This chain joins TRBV4-2 and TRBJ2-5; no definite D call. The CDR3 DNA sequence: TGTGCCAGCAGCCAAGACGATCCCTACTCCCAAGAGACCCAGTACTTC. This gives the protein CASSQDDPYSQETQYF.